Listed below are T cell receptor beta chains from one sample, sequenced in a study of T cell changes during pregnancy in multiple sclerosis. Produced via immunoSEQ multiplex PCR; TCRdb's table is partial and in-frame only. The sample holds 60,000 or so clones, 90% seen once. The starting material was peripheral blood, obtained in the second trimester of pregnancy. These receptors originate from a female donor in good health, enrolled as a control in a pregnancy study. The CDR3 runs from the conserved cysteine through the conserved F or W. The order of the fields is V gene, CDR3 length, J gene, CDR3 protein.

V: TRBV6-4; length: 13; J: TRBJ2-3; CDR3: CASSEGGWDTQYF
V: TRBV27; length: 11; J: TRBJ1-2; CDR3: CASRGGYGYTF
V: TRBV7-3; length: 15; J: TRBJ2-1; CDR3: CASSFSVGGVNEQFF
V: TRBV5-4; length: 14; J: TRBJ2-5; CDR3: CASSLQGATETQYF
V: TRBV28; length: 12; J: TRBJ2-7; CDR3: CASSWVAVEQYF
V: TRBV27; length: 14; J: TRBJ2-7; CDR3: CASRLAVGYYEQYF
V: TRBV18; length: 14; J: TRBJ1-4; CDR3: CASSTTGREEKLFF
V: TRBV11-2; length: 13; J: TRBJ1-2; CDR3: CASSPGAGRGYTF
V: TRBV7-6; length: 18; J: TRBJ2-2; CDR3: CASSVRVPSGRDTGELFF
V: TRBV7-2; length: 15; J: TRBJ2-1; CDR3: CASSDPRDSYNEQFF
V: TRBV7-2; length: 13; J: TRBJ2-7; CDR3: CATRSAAAYEQYF
V: TRBV5-1; length: 13; J: TRBJ2-2; CDR3: CASSLEGAGELFF
V: TRBV5-4; length: 13; J: TRBJ1-2; CDR3: CASSLKGVPGYTF
V: TRBV10-3; length: 11; J: TRBJ1-2; CDR3: CAKTQGDGYTF
V: TRBV27; length: 15; J: TRBJ1-1; CDR3: CASSSNGQGGTEAFF
V: TRBV2; length: 14; J: TRBJ2-7; CDR3: CASSSDRVSYEQYF
V: TRBV5-1; length: 13; J: TRBJ2-3; CDR3: CASRADNTDTQYF
V: TRBV4-1; length: 17; J: TRBJ1-3; CDR3: CASSQPPGLGSGNTIYF
V: TRBV7-9; length: 12; J: TRBJ2-7; CDR3: CASSHFPYEQYF
V: TRBV30; length: 13; J: TRBJ2-5; CDR3: CAWEGENQETQYF
V: TRBV7-2; length: 17; J: TRBJ2-7; CDR3: CASSENPGLVYAYEQYF
V: TRBV6-4; length: 14; J: TRBJ2-1; CDR3: CASSDSLHSNEQFF
V: TRBV13; length: 12; J: TRBJ2-1; CDR3: CASSLGPGEQFF
V: TRBV2; length: 14; J: TRBJ2-7; CDR3: CASSPPGKTYEQYF
V: TRBV28; length: 16; J: TRBJ2-1; CDR3: CASSLISGAVYNEQFF
V: TRBV20-1; length: 10; J: TRBJ2-5; CDR3: CSVRGETQYF
V: TRBV6-5; length: 13; J: TRBJ2-1; CDR3: CASSIQGNDEQFF
V: TRBV19; length: 15; J: TRBJ2-3; CDR3: CASSTPGQGPDTQYF
V: TRBV15; length: 15; J: TRBJ2-3; CDR3: CATSSPSGSPDTQYF
V: TRBV6-6; length: 15; J: TRBJ2-3; CDR3: CASSWLAASTDTQYF
V: TRBV6-4; length: 13; J: TRBJ1-5; CDR3: CASSESVNQPQHF
V: TRBV18; length: 14; J: TRBJ2-5; CDR3: CASSRPETAETQYF
V: TRBV6-1; length: 13; J: TRBJ1-2; CDR3: CASSEEGLNGYTF
V: TRBV9; length: 13; J: TRBJ2-5; CDR3: CASSVGQQETQYF
V: TRBV6-1; length: 16; J: TRBJ2-1; CDR3: CASSEGWPSSGNEQFF
V: TRBV27; length: 14; J: TRBJ2-7; CDR3: CASSLTAQSWEQYF
V: TRBV2; length: 16; J: TRBJ2-1; CDR3: CASSLDALSSYNEQFF
V: TRBV2; length: 13; J: TRBJ1-2; CDR3: CASSQQGWYGYTF
V: TRBV7-2; length: 15; J: TRBJ1-2; CDR3: CASSPSGPSGDGYTF
V: TRBV5-6; length: 12; J: TRBJ1-1; CDR3: CASSLTGTEAFF
V: TRBV30; length: 16; J: TRBJ1-1; CDR3: CAWRRGGGYGNTEAFF
V: TRBV10-3; length: 13; J: TRBJ1-1; CDR3: CAIRPTGNTEAFF
V: TRBV2; length: 14; J: TRBJ2-7; CDR3: CASSDLGAHYEQYF
V: TRBV28; length: 17; J: TRBJ1-3; CDR3: CASSPPGPGRSGNTIYF
V: TRBV15; length: 13; J: TRBJ2-1; CDR3: CATSSSSYNEQFF
V: TRBV2; length: 14; J: TRBJ1-5; CDR3: CASSGPGQNQPQHF